Listed below are T cell receptor beta chains from one sample, sequenced in a study of CD8 T cells in Susac syndrome. TCRdb passed the immunoSEQ multiplex PCR reads through MiXCR, listing each CDR3 protein once. Of about 110,000 distinct CDR3 sequences in the sample, approximately 94% were seen once. The sample was CD8+ T cells from PBMCs. The receptors derive from a human donor with Susac syndrome. CDR3s include the opening cysteine and the closing phenylalanine or tryptophan. The D gene is left open where the match is weak. Clone size is not always given. Where it is, it says once, few, many or a class for expanded clones.

J	D	size	V	CDR3	DNA
TRBJ2-1	NA	NA	TRBV13	CASSAGRRYNEQFF	TGTGCCAGCAGCGCTGGGAGACGGTACAATGAGCAGTTCTTC
TRBJ2-3	NA	NA	TRBV2	CASSYDPSDSSTDTQYF	TGTGCCAGCAGTTACGATCCTTCCGATTCTAGCACAGATACGCAGTATTTT
TRBJ1-2	TRBD1	NA	TRBV20-1	CSAPSLRGQGADGYTF	TGCAGTGCTCCTTCCTTAAGGGGACAGGGGGCTGATGGCTACACCTTC
TRBJ1-2	NA	NA	TRBV18	CATNRDWASNYGYTF	TGTGCCACCAACCGCGATTGGGCGTCTAACTATGGCTACACCTTC
TRBJ2-3	NA	NA	TRBV3-1	CASSQAGGDTQYF	TGTGCCAGCAGCCAAGCTGGGGGAGATACGCAGTATTTT
TRBJ2-5	NA	NA	TRBV4-1	CASSQVPGKGETQYF	TGCGCCAGCAGCCAAGTTCCAGGGAAAGGGGAGACCCAGTACTTC
TRBJ1-1	NA	NA	TRBV6-5	CASSYSWNSLNTEAFF	TGTGCCAGCAGTTACTCTTGGAACAGCCTGAACACTGAAGCTTTCTTT
TRBJ1-2	NA	once	TRBV27	CASLGSNLKGYTF	TGTGCCAGCTTGGGTAGCAACCTGAAGGGCTACACCTTC
TRBJ2-7	TRBD1	NA	TRBV27	CASSSPRTGLGEQYF	TGTGCCAGCAGTTCCCCCCGGACAGGGCTGGGGGAGCAGTACTTC
TRBJ1-1	NA	NA	TRBV7-9	CASSPDPYTEAFF	TGTGCCAGCAGCCCCGACCCTTACACTGAAGCTTTCTTT
TRBJ2-5	NA	NA	TRBV11-2	CASSPFPVGETQYF	TGTGCCAGCAGCCCCTTCCCCGTCGGAGAGACCCAGTACTTC
TRBJ2-4	NA	once	TRBV7-3	CASSFSSADGQYF	TGTGCCAGCAGCTTTAGTTCGGCAGACGGTCAGTACTTC
TRBJ1-1	NA	NA	TRBV19	CASSIAGPNTEAFF	TGTGCCAGTAGTATTGCCGGCCCTAACACTGAAGCTTTCTTT
TRBJ1-1	NA	NA	TRBV9	CASSVGGLGTEAFF	TGTGCCAGCAGCGTAGGTGGGTTGGGGACTGAAGCTTTCTTT
TRBJ2-7	NA	NA	TRBV13	CASSFPTHSYEQYF	TGTGCCAGCAGCTTCCCGACTCACTCCTACGAGCAGTACTTC
TRBJ2-7	NA	NA	TRBV20-1	CSARRRGRGSYEQYF	TGCAGTGCTAGAAGGCGGGGCAGGGGAAGCTACGAGCAGTACTTC
TRBJ2-1	TRBD2	NA	TRBV7-9	CATTGTSASEQFF	TGTGCCACGACTGGGACTAGCGCTTCTGAGCAGTTCTTC
TRBJ2-2	TRBD2	NA	TRBV27	CASSGEGHTGELFF	TGTGCCAGCTCGGGGGAGGGGCACACCGGGGAGCTGTTTTTT
TRBJ1-5	NA	NA	TRBV23-1	CASSHPRINQPQHF	TGCGCCAGCAGTCATCCCAGGATAAACCAGCCCCAGCATTTT
TRBJ1-2	TRBD1	NA	TRBV20-1	CSALRDRDNYGYTF	TGCAGTGCGCTCCGGGACAGGGATAACTATGGCTACACCTTC
TRBJ2-3	TRBD2	NA	TRBV29-1	CSVPGLITDTQYF	TGCAGCGTGCCGGGACTAATCACAGATACGCAGTATTTT
TRBJ1-1	NA	NA	TRBV4-3	CASSQAYEVSGAFF	TGCGCCAGCAGCCAAGCCTACGAAGTTTCTGGGGCTTTCTTT
TRBJ2-7	TRBD1	NA	TRBV5-1	CASSLLTGNYEQYF	TGCGCCAGCAGCTTGCTGACAGGGAACTACGAGCAGTACTTC
TRBJ2-5	NA	NA	TRBV2	CASTGTLGHQETQYF	TGTGCCAGCACTGGGACATTGGGGCACCAAGAGACCCAGTACTTC
TRBJ2-6	NA	NA	TRBV9	CASSALNIASGANVLTF	TGTGCCAGCAGCGCCCTGAATATAGCTTCCGGGGCCAACGTCCTGACTTTC
TRBJ2-1	NA	NA	TRBV5-4	CASTRGYNEQFF	TGTGCCAGCACCAGAGGGTACAATGAGCAGTTCTTC
TRBJ2-7	NA	NA	TRBV29-1	CSVEHRGQKTYEQYF	TGCAGCGTTGAGCATAGAGGACAGAAAACCTACGAGCAGTACTTC
TRBJ1-1	NA	NA	TRBV7-2	CASSPTGAEAFF	TGTGCCAGCAGTCCTACGGGGGCAGAAGCTTTCTTT
TRBJ2-1	TRBD2	NA	TRBV19	CASSTTSGWNNEQFF	TGTGCCAGTAGTACCACTAGCGGGTGGAACAATGAGCAGTTCTTC
TRBJ1-1	TRBD1	NA	TRBV20-1	CSARDLQGAVTEAFF	TGCAGTGCTAGAGATCTTCAGGGGGCTGTAACTGAAGCTTTCTTT
TRBJ2-5	NA	NA	TRBV12-3/TRBV12-4	CASSGRDSPGETQYF	TGTGCCAGCAGCGGTCGGGACTCTCCTGGGGAGACCCAGTACTTC
TRBJ2-3	NA	NA	TRBV27	CASSLGRADTQYF	TGTGCCAGCAGTCTGGGGCGGGCAGATACGCAGTATTTT
TRBJ2-7	NA	NA	TRBV11-2	CASSSRSSPLYEQYF	TGTGCCAGCAGCTCCCGATCAAGCCCCCTTTACGAGCAGTACTTC
TRBJ2-6	NA	NA	TRBV6-2/TRBV6-3	CASSSTNLQGAQFQFSGANVLTF	TGTGCCAGCAGTTCCACCAACTTACAGGGAGCCCAATTTCAATTCTCTGGGGCCAACGTCCTGACTTTC
TRBJ2-7	NA	NA	TRBV9	CASSVGGSNEQYF	TGTGCCAGCAGCGTAGGGGGGAGTAACGAGCAGTACTTC
TRBJ2-2	TRBD2	once	TRBV7-3	CASSPRTSGNTGELFF	TGTGCCAGCAGCCCCCGGACTAGCGGGAACACCGGGGAGCTGTTTTTT
TRBJ2-1	NA	NA	TRBV6-1	CASSEEPPMVMSDNEQFF	TGTGCCAGCAGTGAAGAACCACCCATGGTGATGAGTGACAATGAGCAGTTCTTC
TRBJ1-5	TRBD1	once	TRBV15	CATSRDRAGGQPQHF	TGTGCCACCAGCAGAGATAGGGCAGGGGGACAGCCCCAGCATTTT